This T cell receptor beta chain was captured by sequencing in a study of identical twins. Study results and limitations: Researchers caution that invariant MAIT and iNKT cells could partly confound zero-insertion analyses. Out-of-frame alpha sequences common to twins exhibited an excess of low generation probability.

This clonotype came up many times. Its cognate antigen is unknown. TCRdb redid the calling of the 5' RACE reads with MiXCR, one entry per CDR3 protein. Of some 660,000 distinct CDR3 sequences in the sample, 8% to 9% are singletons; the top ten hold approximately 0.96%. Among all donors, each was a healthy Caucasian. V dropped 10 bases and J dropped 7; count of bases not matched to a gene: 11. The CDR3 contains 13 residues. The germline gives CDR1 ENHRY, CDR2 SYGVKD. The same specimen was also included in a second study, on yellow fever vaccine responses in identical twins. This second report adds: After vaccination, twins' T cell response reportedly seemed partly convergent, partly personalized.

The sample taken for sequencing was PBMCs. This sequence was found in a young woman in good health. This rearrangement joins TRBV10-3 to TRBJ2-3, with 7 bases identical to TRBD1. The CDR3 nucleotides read TGTGCCACCCTGGGAACAGGGGAAAATACGCAGTATTTT. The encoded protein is CATLGTGENTQYF.